This T cell receptor beta chain was retrieved from a study of shared clonotypes between healthy human individuals. Germline assignment: CDR1 SGDLS and CDR2 YYNGEE. The germline V and J ends were trimmed by 0 bases and 2 bases, with 4 bases remaining between them. The CDR3 covers 13 residues. Data came from immunoSEQ multiplex PCR; TCRdb stores just in-frame clones and leaves some out. The table lists a few million clones, almost 96% of them singletons. The sample was naive CD4+ T cells sorted from blood. Subset reported: CD45RA+ positively selected. The V call is TRBV9, the J call TRBJ2-3, with no clear D. This clonotype was obtained from a man between 18 and 35 years old in good health. CDR3 protein: CASSVGATDTQYF. DNA of the CDR3: TGTGCCAGCAGCGTAGGCGCCACAGATACGCAGTATTTT. Using reference TRBV9 and TRBJ2-3 for the parts outside the CDR3, the full variable domain is DSGVTQTPKHLITATGQRVTLRCSPRSGDLSVYWYQQSLDQGLQFLIQYYNGEERAKGNILERFSAQQFPDLHSELNLSSLELGDSALYFCASSVGATDTQYFGPGTRLTVL.